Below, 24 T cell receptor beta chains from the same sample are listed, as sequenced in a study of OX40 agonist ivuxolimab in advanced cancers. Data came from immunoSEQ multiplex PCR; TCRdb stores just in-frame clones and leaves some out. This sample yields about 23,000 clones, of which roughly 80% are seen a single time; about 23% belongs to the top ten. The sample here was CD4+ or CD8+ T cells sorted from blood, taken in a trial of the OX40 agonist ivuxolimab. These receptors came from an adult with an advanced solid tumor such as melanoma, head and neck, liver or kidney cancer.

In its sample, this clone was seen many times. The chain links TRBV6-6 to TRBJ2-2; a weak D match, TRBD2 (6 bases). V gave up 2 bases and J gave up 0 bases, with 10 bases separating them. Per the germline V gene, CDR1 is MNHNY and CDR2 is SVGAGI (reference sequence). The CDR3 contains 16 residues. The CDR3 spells CASSYAGTSNTGELFF. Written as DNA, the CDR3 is TGTGCCAGCAGTTACGCCGGGACTTCGAACACCGGGGAGCTGTTTTTT.

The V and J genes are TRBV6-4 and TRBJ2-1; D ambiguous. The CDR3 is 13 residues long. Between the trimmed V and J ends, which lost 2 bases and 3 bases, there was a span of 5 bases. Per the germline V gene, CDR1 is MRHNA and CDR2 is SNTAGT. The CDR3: CASSDGDYNEQFF. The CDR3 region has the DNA TGTGCCAGCAGTGACGGTGACTACAATGAGCAGTTCTTC.

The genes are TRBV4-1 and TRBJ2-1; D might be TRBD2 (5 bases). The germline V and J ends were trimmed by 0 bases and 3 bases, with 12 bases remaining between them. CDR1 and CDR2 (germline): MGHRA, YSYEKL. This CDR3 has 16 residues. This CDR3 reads CASSQEERNHYNEQFF. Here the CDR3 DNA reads TGCGCCAGCAGCCAAGAGGAGCGGAACCACTACAATGAGCAGTTCTTC.

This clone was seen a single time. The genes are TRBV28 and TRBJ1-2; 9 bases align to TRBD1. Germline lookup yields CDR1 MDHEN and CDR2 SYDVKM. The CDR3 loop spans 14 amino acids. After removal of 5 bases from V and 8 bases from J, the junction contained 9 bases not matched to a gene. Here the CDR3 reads CASSITGGWIGYTF. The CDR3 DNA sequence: TGTGCCAGCAGTATCACAGGGGGCTGGATCGGCTACACCTTC.

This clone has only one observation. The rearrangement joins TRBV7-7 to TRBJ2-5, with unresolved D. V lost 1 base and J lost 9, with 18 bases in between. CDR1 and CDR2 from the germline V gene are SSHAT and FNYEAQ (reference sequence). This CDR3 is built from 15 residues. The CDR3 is CASSLEPHATRPQYF. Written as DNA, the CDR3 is TGTGCCAGCAGCTTAGAACCCCACGCGACCCGACCCCAGTACTTC.

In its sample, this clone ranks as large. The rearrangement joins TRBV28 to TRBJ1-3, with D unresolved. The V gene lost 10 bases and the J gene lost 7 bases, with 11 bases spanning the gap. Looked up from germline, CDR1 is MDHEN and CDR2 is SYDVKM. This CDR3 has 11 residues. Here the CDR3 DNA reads TGTGCCACCTATAAACCGAACACCATATATTTT. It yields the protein CATYKPNTIYF.

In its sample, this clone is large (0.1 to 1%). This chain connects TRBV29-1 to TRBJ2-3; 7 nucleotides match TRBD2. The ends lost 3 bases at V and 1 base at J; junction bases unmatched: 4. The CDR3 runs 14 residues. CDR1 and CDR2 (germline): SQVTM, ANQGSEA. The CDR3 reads CSVEGGVGTDTQYF. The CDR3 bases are TGCAGCGTTGAGGGGGGGGTCGGCACAGATACGCAGTATTTT.

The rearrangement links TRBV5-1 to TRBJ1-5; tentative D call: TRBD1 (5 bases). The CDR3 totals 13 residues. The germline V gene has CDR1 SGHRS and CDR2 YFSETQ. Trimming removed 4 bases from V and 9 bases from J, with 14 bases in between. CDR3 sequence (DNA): TGCGCCAGCAGCAACAGACAGCCGGGGCCCCAGCATTTT. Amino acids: CASSNRQPGPQHF.

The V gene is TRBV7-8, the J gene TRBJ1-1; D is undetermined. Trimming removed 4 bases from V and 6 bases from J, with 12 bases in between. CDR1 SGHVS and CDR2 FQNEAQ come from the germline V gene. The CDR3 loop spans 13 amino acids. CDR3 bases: TGTGCCAGCAGCTCCCTTTATCGGGCTGAAGCTTTCTTT. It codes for CASSSLYRAEAFF.

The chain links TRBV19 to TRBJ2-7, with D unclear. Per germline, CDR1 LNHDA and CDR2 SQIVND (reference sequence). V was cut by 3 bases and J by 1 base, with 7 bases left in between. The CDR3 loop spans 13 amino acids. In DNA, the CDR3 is TGTGCCAGTAGTATTGTGTTTTCCTACGAGCAGTACTTC. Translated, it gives CASSIVFSYEQYF.

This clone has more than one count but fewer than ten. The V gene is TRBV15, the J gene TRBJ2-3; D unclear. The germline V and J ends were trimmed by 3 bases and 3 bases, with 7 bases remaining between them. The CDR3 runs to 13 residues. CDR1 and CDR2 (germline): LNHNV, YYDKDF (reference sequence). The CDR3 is CATSSIPTDTQYF. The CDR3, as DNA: TGTGCCACCAGCAGTATCCCTACAGATACGCAGTATTTT.

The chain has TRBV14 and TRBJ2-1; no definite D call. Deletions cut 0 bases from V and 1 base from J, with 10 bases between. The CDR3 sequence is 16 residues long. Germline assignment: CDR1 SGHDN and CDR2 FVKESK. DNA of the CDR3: TGTGCCAGCAGCCAAGATGGCCCTGGGTCCTACAATGAGCAGTTCTTC. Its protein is CASSQDGPGSYNEQFF.

In DNA form, the CDR3 reads TGTGCCAGCAGCTTTTACGGCTCCTACAATGAGCAGTTCTTC. It encodes CASSFYGSYNEQFF. The chain is built from TRBV7-6 and TRBJ2-1; D ambiguous. The CDR3 loop spans 14 amino acids. Trimming shortened V by 3 bases and J by 0 bases, and 6 bases separated the two germline ends. CDR1 SGHVS and CDR2 FNYEAQ come from the germline V gene.

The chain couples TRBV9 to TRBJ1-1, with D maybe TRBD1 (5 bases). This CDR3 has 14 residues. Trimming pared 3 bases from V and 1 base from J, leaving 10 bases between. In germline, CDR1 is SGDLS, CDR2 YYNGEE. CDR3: CASSDRFSNTEAFF. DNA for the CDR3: TGTGCCAGCAGCGACAGGTTTTCGAACACTGAAGCTTTCTTT.

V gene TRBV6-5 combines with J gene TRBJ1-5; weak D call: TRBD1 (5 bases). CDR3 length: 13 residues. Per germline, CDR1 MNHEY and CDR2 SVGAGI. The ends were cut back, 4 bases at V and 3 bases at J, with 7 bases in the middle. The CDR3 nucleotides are TGTGCCAGCAGTTGGGGGGTCAATCAGCCCCAGCATTTT. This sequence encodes CASSWGVNQPQHF.

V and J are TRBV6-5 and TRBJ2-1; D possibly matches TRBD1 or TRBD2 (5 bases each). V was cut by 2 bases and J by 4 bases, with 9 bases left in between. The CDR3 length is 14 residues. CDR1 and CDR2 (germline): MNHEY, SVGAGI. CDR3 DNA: TGTGCCAGCAGTTACATGGGGGAATACAATGAGCAGTTCTTC. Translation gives CASSYMGEYNEQFF.

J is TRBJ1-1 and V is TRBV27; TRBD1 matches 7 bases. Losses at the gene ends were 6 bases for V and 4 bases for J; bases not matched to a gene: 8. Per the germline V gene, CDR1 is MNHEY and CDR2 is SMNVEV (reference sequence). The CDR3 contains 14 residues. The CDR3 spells CASRTGSGGTEAFF. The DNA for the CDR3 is TGTGCCAGCAGGACAGGGTCAGGGGGCACTGAAGCTTTCTTT.

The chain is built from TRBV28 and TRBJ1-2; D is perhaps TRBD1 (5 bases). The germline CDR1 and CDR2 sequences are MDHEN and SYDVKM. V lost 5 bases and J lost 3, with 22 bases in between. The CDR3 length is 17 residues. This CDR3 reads CASSPPGGVRRDYGYTF. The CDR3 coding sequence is TGTGCCAGCAGTCCCCCGGGGGGGGTGAGGAGGGACTATGGCTACACCTTC.

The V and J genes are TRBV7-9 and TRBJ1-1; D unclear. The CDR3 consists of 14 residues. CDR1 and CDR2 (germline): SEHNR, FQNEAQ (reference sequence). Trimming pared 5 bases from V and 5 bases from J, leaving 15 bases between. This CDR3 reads CASSPPGQETEAFF. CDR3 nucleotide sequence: TGTGCCAGCAGCCCCCCCGGGCAGGAGACTGAAGCTTTCTTT.

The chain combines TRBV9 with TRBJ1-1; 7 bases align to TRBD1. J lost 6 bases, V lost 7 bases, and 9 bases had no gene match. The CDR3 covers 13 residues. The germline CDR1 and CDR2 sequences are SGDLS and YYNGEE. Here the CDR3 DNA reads TGTGCCAGCCAGGCCTTACAGGGGTCTGAAGCTTTCTTT. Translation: CASQALQGSEAFF.

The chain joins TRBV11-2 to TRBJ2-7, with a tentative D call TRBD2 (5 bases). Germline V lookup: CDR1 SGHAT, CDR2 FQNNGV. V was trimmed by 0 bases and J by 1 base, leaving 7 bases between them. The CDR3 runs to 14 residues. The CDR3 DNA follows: TGTGCCAGCAGCTTAGACGGACTTTCCTACGAGCAGTACTTC. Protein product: CASSLDGLSYEQYF. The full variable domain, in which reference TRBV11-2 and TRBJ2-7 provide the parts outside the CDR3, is EAGVAQSPRYKIIEKRQSVAFWCNPISGHATLYWYQQILGQGPKLLIQFQNNGVVDDSQLPKDRFSAERLKGVDSTLKIQPAKLEDSAVYLCASSLDGLSYEQYFGPGTRLTVT.

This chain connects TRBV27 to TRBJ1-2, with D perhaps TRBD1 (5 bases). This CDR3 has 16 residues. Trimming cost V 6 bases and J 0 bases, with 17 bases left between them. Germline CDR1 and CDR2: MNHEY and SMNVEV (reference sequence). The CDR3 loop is CASRSWGDDPNYGYTF. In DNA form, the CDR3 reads TGTGCCAGCAGGTCCTGGGGCGACGATCCTAACTATGGCTACACCTTC.

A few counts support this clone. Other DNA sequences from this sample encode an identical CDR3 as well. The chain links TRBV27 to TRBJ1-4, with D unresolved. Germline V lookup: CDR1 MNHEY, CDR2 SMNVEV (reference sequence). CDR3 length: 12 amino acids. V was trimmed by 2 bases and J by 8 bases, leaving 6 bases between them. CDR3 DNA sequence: TGTGCCAGCAGTTTAAATGGGGAAAAACTGTTTTTT. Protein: CASSLNGEKLFF.

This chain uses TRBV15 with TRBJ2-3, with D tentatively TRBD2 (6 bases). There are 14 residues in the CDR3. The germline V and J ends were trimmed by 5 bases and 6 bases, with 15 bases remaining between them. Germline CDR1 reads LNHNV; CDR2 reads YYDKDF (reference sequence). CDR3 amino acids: CATSATSFPDTQYF. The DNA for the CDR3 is TGTGCCACCAGCGCAACTAGCTTCCCCGATACGCAGTATTTT.